These 7 T cell receptor beta chains share one sample of origin, sequenced in a study of blood T cell repertoires in COVID-19. The data were produced by immunoSEQ multiplex PCR, yet TCRdb's version contains in-frame clones alone and is incomplete. The data hold some 91,000 clones, with less than 90% observed a single time. Input material: peripheral blood. The receptors stem from a human donor in a cohort sampled during active COVID-19.

V gene TRBV28 combines with J gene TRBJ2-3, with 9 bases fitting TRBD2. This CDR3 is built from 15 residues. CDR1 MDHEN and CDR2 SYDVKM come from the germline V gene. After removal of 6 bases from V and 2 bases from J, the junction contained 6 bases not matched to a gene. DNA of the CDR3: TGTGCCAGCAGCCTAGCGGGGCCCCTCACAGATACGCAGTATTTT. The encoded protein is CASSLAGPLTDTQYF.

The chain uses TRBV6-2 or TRBV6-3 and TRBJ2-6, with TRBD2 matching 7 bases. Per germline, CDR1 MNHEY and CDR2 SVGEGT. V was clipped by 2 bases and J by 0 bases; unmatched bases: 4. This CDR3 spans 17 amino acids. The DNA of the CDR3 is TGTGCCAGCAGTTACGCGGGGGTTAACTCTGGGGCCAACGTCCTGACTTTC. Protein: CASSYAGVNSGANVLTF.

The chain carries TRBV30 and TRBJ1-4; D is undetermined. This CDR3 is built from 14 residues. Germline-derived CDR1 and CDR2 are GTSNPN and SVGIG (reference sequence). Trimming took off 0 bases at V and 4 bases at J, with 9 bases between the two ends. The CDR3 sequence is CAWSVTRSNEKLFF. CDR3 nucleotides: TGTGCCTGGAGTGTAACCAGAAGTAATGAAAAACTGTTTTTT.

This clone occurred once. The chain uses TRBV3-1 (or the pseudogene TRBV3-2) and TRBJ2-3; 14 positions match TRBD2. The junction had 5 bases not matched to a gene; V was cut back by 3 bases and J by 6 bases. The CDR3 contains 16 residues. The germline CDR1 and CDR2 sequences are LGHDT and YNNKEL (reference sequence). CDR3 amino acids: CASSQGLAGEFDTQYF. Written as DNA, the CDR3 is TGTGCCAGCAGCCAGGGACTAGCGGGAGAGTTTGATACGCAGTATTTT.

This clone was observed a handful of times. The chain recombines TRBV11-1 with TRBJ2-7, with a tentative D call TRBD1 (7 bases). This CDR3 has 16 amino acids. CDR1 is SGHAT, CDR2 FQDESV, per germline (reference sequence). Trimming pared 2 bases from V and 0 bases from J, leaving 14 bases between. This CDR3 is CASSLNAGQLSYEQYF. The CDR3 bases are TGTGCCAGCAGCTTAAACGCGGGACAGCTCTCCTACGAGCAGTACTTC.

J is TRBJ2-7 and V is TRBV6-6; TRBD1 matches at 9 bases. J was trimmed by 8 bases and V by 2 bases; bases with no gene match: 4. The CDR3 extends over 13 amino acids. CDR1 and CDR2 from the germline V gene are MNHNY and SVGAGI (reference sequence). This CDR3 reads CASSYLDRGQQYF. CDR3 bases: TGTGCCAGCAGTTACCTGGACAGGGGTCAGCAGTACTTC.

The chain couples TRBV29-1 to TRBJ2-2; weak D call: TRBD2 (5 bases). Germline V CDR1 and CDR2: SQVTM, ANQGSEA. The CDR3 is 10 amino acids. V dropped 7 bases and J dropped 6 bases, with 6 bases sitting between them. The CDR3 DNA reads as TGCAGCGCCGGGGCCGGGGAGCTGTTTTTT. It is translated as CSAGAGELFF.